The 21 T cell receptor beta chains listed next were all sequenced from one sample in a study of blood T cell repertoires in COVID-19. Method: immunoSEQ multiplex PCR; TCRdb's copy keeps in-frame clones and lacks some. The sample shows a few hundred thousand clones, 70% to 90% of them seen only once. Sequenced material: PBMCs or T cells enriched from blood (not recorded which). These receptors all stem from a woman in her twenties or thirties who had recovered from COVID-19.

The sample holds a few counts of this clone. The CDR3 sequence is CASSQVRPGRTLNYGYTF. Written as DNA, the CDR3 is TGCGCCAGCAGCCAAGTCAGGCCAGGCCGTACCCTTAACTATGGCTACACCTTC. The chain uses TRBV4-1 and TRBJ1-2, with unresolved D. This CDR3 comprises 18 residues. Trimming stripped 1 base from V and 1 base from J, with 19 bases between. Per germline, CDR1 MGHRA and CDR2 YSYEKL.

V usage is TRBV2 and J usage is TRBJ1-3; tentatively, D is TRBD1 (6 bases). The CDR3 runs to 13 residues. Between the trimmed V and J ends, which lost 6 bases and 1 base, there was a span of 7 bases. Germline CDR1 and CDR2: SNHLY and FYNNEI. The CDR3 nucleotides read TGTGCCAGCAGAGGGGGATCTGGAAACACCATATATTTT. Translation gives CASRGGSGNTIYF. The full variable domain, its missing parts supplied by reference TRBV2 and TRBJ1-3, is EPEVTQTPSHQVTQMGQEVILRCVPISNHLYFYWYRQILGQKVEFLVSFYNNEISEKSEIFDDQFSVERPDGSNFTLKIRSTKLEDSAMYFCASRGGSGNTIYFGEGSWLTVV.

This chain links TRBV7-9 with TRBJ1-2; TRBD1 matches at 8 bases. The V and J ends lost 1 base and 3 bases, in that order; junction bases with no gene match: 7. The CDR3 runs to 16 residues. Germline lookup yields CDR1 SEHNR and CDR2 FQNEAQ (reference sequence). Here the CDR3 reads CASSLGAGGVDYGYTF. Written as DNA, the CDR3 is TGTGCCAGCAGCTTAGGAGCAGGGGGCGTTGACTATGGCTACACCTTC.

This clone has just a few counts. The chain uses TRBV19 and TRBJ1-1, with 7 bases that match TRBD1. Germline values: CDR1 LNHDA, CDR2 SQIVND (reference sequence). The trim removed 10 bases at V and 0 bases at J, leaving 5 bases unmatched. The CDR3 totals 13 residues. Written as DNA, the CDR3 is TGTGCCACCGGGGGACAGCTGAACACTGAAGCTTTCTTT. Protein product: CATGGQLNTEAFF.

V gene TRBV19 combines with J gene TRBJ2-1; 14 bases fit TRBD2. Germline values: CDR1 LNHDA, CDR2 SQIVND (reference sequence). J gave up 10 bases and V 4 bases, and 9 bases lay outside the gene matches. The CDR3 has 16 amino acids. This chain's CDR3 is CASSTSRGLAGDEQFF. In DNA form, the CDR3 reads TGTGCCAGTAGTACCTCCCGGGGACTAGCGGGAGACGAGCAGTTCTTC.

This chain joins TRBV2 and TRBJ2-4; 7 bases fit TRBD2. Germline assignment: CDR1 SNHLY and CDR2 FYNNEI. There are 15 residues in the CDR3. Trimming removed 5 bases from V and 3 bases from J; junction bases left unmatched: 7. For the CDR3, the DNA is TGTGCCAGCAGTCGGACGACGGGAGGCAAAAACATTCAGTACTTC. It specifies CASSRTTGGKNIQYF.

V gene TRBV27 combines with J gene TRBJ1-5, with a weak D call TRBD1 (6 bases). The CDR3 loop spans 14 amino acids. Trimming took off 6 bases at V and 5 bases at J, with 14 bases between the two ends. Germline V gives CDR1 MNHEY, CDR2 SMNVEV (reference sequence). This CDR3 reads CASSIDRFDQPQHF. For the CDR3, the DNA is TGTGCCAGCAGCATCGACAGGTTTGATCAGCCCCAGCATTTT.

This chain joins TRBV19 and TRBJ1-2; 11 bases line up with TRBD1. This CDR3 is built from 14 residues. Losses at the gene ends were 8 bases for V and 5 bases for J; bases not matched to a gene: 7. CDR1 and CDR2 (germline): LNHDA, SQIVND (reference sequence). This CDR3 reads CASCYRDRGYGYTF. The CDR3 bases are TGTGCCAGTTGTTACCGGGACAGGGGGTATGGCTACACCTTC.

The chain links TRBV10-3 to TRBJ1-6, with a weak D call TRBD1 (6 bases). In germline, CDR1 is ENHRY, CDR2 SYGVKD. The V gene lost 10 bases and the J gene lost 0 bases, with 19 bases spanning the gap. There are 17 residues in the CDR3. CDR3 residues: CATQQGMGSSYNSPLHF. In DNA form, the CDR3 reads TGTGCCACCCAACAGGGAATGGGGAGCTCCTATAATTCACCCCTCCACTTT.

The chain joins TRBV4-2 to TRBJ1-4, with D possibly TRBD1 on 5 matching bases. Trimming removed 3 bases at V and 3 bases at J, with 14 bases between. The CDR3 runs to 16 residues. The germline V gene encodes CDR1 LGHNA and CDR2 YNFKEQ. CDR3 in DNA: TGTGCCAGCAGCCAGTATAAGGGGCGGTCTAATGAAAAACTGTTTTTT. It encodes CASSQYKGRSNEKLFF.

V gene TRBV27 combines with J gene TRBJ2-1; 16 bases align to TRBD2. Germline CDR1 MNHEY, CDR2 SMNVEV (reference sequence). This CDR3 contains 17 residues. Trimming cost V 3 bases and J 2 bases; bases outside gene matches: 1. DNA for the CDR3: TGTGCCAGCAGTTTCGGGACTAGCGGGGGGGCCTACAATGAGCAGTTCTTC. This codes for CASSFGTSGGAYNEQFF.

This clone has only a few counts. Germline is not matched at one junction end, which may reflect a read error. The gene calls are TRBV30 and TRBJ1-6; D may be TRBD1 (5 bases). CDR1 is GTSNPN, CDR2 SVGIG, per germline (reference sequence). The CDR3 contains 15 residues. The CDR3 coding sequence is TGTGCCCGGAGGGCAGACAGCTCCTATAATTCACCCCTCCACTTT. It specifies CARRADSSYNSPLHF. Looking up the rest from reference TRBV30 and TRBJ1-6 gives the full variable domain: SQTIHQWPATLVQPVGSPLSLECTVEGTSNPNLYWYRQAAGRGLQLLFYSVGIGQISSEVPQNLSASRPQDRQFILSSKKLLLSDSGFYLCARRADSSYNSPLHFGNGTRLTVT.

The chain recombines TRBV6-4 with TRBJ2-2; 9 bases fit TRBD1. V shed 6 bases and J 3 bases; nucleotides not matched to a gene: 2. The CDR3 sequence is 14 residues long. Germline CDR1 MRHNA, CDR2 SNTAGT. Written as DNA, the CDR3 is TGTGCCAGCAGACAGGGGGCTCACACCGGGGAGCTGTTTTTT. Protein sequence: CASRQGAHTGELFF.

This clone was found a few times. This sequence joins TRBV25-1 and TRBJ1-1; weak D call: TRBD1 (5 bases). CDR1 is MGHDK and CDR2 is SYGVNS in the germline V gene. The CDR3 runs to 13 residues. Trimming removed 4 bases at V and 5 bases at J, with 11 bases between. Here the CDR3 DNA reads TGTGCCAGCAGTGGCCCAGGGCAAACTGAAGCTTTCTTT. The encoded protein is CASSGPGQTEAFF.

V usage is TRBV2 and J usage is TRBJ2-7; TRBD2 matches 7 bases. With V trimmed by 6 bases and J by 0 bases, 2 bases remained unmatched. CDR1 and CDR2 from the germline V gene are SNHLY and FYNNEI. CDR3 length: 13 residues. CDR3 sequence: CASRRTSSYEQYF. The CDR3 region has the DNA TGTGCCAGCAGGAGGACTAGCTCCTACGAGCAGTACTTC.

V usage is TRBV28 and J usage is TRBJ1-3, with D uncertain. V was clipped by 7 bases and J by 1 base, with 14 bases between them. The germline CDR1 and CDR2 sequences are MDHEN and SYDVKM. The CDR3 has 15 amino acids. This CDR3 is CASTPHRGSGNTIYF. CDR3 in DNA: TGTGCCAGCACCCCCCACCGAGGGTCTGGAAACACCATATATTTT.

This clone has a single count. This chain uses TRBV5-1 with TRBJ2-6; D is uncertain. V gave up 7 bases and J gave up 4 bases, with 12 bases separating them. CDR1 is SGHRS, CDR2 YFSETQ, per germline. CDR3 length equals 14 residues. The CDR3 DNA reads TGCGCCAGCGCCCGGGTGGCGGGGGCCAACGTCCTGACTTTC. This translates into CASARVAGANVLTF.

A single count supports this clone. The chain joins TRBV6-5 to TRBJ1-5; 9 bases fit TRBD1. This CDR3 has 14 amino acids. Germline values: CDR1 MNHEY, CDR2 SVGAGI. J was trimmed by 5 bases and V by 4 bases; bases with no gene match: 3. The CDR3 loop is CASSSGTGYQPQHF. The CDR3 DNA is TGTGCCAGCAGTTCCGGGACAGGGTATCAGCCCCAGCATTTT.

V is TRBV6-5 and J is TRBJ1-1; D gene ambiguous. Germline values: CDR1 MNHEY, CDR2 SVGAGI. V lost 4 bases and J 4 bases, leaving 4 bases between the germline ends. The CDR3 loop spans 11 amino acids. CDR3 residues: CASSSSTEAFF. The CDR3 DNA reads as TGTGCCAGCAGTTCCAGCACTGAAGCTTTCTTT.

CDR3 sequence (DNA): TGTGCCAGCAGCTTAGCCGGGGGCCAAGAGACCCAGTACTTC. It is translated as CASSLAGGQETQYF. The rearrangement joins TRBV7-8 to TRBJ2-5, with D maybe TRBD2 (6 bases). CDR3 length equals 14 residues. Germline V gene data show CDR1 as SGHVS and CDR2 as FQNEAQ. With 0 bases removed from V and 1 base from J, the gap between germline ends came to 6 bases.

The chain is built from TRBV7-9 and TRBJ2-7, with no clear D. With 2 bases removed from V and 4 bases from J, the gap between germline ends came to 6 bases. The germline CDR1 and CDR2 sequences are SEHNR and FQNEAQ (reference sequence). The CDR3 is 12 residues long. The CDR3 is CASSLRGYEQYF. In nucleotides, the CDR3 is TGTGCCAGCAGCTTAAGAGGTTACGAGCAGTACTTC.